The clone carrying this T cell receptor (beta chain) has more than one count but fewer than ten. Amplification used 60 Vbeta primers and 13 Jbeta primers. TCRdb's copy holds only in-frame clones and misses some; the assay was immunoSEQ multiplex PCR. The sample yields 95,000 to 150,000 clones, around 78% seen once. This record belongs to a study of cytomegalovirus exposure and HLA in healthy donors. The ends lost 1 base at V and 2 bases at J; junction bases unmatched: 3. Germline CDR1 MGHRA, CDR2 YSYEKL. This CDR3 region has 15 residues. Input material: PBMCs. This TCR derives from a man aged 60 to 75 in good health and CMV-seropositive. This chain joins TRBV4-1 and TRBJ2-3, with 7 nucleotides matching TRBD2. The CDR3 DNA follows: TGCGCCAGCAGCCAAGGGCGGGGGAACACAGATACGCAGTATTTT. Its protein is CASSQGRGNTDTQYF.